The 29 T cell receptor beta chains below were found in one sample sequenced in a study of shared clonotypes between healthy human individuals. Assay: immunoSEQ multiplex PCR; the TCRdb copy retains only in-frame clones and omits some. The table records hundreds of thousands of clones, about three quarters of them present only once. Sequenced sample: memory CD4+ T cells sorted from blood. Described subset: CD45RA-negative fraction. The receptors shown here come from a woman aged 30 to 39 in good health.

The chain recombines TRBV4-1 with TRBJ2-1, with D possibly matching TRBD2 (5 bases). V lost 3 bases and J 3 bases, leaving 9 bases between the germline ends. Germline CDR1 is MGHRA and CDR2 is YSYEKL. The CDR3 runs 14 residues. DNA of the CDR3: TGCGCCAGCAGCCACCAGCGGAGCTACAATGAGCAGTTCTTC. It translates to CASSHQRSYNEQFF.

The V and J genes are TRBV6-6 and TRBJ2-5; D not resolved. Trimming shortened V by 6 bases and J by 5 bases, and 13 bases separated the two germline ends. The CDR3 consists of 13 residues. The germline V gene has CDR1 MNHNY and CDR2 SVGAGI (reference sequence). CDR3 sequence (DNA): TGTGCCAGCAGCCAACGGCCATCGGAGACCCAGTACTTC. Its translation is CASSQRPSETQYF.

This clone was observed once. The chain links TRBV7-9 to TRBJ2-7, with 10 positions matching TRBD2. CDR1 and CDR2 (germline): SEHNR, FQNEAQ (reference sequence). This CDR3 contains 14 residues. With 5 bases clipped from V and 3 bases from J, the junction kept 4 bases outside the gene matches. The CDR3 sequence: CASSALAGGYEQYF. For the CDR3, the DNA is TGTGCCAGCAGCGCCTTAGCGGGGGGCTACGAGCAGTACTTC.

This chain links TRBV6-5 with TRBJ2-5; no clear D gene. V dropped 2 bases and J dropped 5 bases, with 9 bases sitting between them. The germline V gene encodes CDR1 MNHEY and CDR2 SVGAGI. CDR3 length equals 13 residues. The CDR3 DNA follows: TGTGCCAGCAGTTACCACCGGAGCGAGACCCAGTACTTC. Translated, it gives CASSYHRSETQYF.

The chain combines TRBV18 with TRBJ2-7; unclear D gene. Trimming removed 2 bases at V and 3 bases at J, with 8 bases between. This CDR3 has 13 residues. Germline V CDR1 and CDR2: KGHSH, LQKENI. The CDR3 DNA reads TGTGCCAGCTCACCAGGTATGGGCTACGAGCAGTACTTC. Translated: CASSPGMGYEQYF.

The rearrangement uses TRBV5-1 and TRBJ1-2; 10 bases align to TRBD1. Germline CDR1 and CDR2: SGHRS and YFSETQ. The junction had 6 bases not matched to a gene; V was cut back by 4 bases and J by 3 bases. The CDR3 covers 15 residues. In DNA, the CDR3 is TGCGCCAGCAGCCCCGGGACAGGGGCGGACTATGGCTACACCTTC. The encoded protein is CASSPGTGADYGYTF.

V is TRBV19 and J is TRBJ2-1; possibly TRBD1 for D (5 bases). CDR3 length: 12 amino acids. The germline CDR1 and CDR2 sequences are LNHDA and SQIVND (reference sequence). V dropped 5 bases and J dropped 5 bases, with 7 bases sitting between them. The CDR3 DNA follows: TGTGCCAGTAGTTACAGGAACAATGAGCAGTTCTTC. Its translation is CASSYRNNEQFF.

The CDR3 loop is CATRQGVEQYF. CDR3 nucleotide sequence: TGTGCCACCAGACAGGGTGTCGAGCAGTACTTC. The chain links TRBV28 to TRBJ2-7; 7 nucleotides align to TRBD1. Germline CDR1 MDHEN, CDR2 SYDVKM. The CDR3 spans 11 residues. V lost 10 bases to trimming and J lost 6 bases; unmatched junction nucleotides: 6.

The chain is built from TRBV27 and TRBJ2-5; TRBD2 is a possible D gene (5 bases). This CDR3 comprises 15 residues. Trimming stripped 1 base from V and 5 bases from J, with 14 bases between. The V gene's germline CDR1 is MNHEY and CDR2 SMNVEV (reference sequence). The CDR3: CASSLYGGLGETQYF. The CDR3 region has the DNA TGTGCCAGCAGTTTATATGGCGGACTGGGGGAGACCCAGTACTTC.

The DNA of the CDR3 is TGTGCCAGCAGTTCAGGGAGTTCGGAGGAGCAGTACTTC. This sequence encodes CASSSGSSEEQYF. This chain connects TRBV28 to TRBJ2-7, with D perhaps assigned TRBD1 or TRBD2 (5 bases each). The V end was cut by 4 bases, the J end by 7 bases, with 14 bases between. The CDR3 has 13 amino acids. The germline V gene has CDR1 MDHEN and CDR2 SYDVKM.

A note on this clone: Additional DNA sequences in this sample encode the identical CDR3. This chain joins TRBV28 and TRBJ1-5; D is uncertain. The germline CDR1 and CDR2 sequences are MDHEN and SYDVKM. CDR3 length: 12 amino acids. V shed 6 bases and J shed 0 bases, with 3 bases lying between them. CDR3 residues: CASRVSNQPQHF. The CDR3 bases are TGTGCCAGCAGGGTTAGCAATCAGCCCCAGCATTTT.

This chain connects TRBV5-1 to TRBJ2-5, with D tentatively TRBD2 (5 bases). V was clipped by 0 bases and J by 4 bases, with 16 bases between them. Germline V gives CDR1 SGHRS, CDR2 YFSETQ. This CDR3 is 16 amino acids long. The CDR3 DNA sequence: TGCGCCAGCAGCTTGGCGGTGACTGGAAGCGGAGAGACCCAGTACTTC. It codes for CASSLAVTGSGETQYF.

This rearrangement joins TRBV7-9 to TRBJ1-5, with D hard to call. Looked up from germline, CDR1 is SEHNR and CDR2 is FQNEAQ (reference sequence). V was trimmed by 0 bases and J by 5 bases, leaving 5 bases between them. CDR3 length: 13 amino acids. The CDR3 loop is CASSLAGYQPQHF. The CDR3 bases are TGTGCCAGCAGCTTAGCGGGGTATCAGCCCCAGCATTTT.

As DNA, the CDR3 is TGCAGCGCCATGGTGGGGGGCAGAGACTATGGCTACACCTTC. Its translation: CSAMVGGRDYGYTF. The chain employs TRBV29-1 and TRBJ1-2, with D maybe TRBD1 (6 bases). CDR1 is SQVTM, CDR2 ANQGSEA, per germline. V was clipped by 7 bases and J by 3 bases, with 18 bases between them. There are 14 residues in the CDR3.

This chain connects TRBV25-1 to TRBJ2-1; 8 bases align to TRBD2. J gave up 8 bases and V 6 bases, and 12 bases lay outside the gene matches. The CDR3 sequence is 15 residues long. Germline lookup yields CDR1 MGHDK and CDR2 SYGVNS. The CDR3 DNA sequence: TGTGCCAGCAGCGTCTCGGGGGGGGAAGGGGATGAGCAGTTCTTC. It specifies CASSVSGGEGDEQFF.

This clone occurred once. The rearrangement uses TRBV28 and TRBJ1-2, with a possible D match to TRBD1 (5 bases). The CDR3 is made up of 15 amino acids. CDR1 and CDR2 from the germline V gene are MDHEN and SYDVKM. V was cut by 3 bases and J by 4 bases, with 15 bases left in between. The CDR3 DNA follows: TGTGCCAGCAGTTTGCAGCCGCAGGGCCCCTATGGCTACACCTTC. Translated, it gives CASSLQPQGPYGYTF.

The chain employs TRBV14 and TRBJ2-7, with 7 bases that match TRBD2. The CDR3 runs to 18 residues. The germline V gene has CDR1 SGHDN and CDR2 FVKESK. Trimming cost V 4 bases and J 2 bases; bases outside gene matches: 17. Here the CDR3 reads CASSPAEFTSAIPYEQYF. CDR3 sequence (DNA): TGTGCCAGCAGCCCAGCGGAGTTTACTAGCGCGATTCCCTACGAGCAGTACTTC.

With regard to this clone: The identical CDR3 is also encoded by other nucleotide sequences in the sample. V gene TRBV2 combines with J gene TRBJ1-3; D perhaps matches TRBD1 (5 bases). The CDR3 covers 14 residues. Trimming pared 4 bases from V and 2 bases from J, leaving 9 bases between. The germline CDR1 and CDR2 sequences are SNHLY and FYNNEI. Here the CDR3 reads CASSGGRAGNTIYF. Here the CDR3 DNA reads TGTGCCAGCAGTGGAGGCAGGGCTGGAAACACCATATATTTT.

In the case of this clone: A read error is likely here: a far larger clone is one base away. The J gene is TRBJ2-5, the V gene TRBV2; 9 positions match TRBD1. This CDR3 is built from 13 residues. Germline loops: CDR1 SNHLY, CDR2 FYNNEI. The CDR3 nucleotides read TGTGCCAGCGGGGGACAGGGAGGGGAGACCCGGTACTTC. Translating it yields CASGGQGGETRYF.

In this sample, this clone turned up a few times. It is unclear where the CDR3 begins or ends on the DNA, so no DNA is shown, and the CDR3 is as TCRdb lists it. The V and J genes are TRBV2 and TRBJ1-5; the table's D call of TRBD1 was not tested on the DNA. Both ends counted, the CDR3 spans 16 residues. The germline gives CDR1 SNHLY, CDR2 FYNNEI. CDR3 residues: CASRISVAVTNQPQHF.

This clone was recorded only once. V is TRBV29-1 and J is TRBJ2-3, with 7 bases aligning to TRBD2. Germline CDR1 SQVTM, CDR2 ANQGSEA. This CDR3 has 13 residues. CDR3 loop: CSVSSGPSDTQYF. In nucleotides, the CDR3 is TGCAGTGTCTCTAGCGGACCGTCAGATACGCAGTATTTT.

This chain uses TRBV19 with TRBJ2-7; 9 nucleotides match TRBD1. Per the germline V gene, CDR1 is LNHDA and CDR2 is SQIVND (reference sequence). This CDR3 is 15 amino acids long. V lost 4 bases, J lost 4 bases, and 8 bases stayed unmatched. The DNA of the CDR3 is TGTGCCAGTAGTACTACAGGGGGCCTTTTTTACGAGCAGTACTTC. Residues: CASSTTGGLFYEQYF.

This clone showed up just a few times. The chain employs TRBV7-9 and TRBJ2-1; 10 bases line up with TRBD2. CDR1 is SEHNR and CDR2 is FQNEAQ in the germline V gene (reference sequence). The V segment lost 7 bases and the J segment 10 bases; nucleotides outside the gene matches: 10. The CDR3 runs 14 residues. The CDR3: CASTSGLAVLEQFF. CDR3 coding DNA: TGTGCCAGCACCTCTGGACTAGCGGTACTCGAGCAGTTCTTC.

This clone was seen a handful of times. CDR3 in DNA: TGCGCCAGCAGCACGGCAGGGGGGGCAATTTCAGATACGCAGTATTTT. The encoded protein is CASSTAGGAISDTQYF. The chain links TRBV5-1 to TRBJ2-3; the D gene could be TRBD1 or TRBD2 (7 bases each). The CDR3 covers 16 residues. V lost 4 bases, J lost 4 bases, and 19 bases lay in between. Per germline, CDR1 SGHRS and CDR2 YFSETQ.

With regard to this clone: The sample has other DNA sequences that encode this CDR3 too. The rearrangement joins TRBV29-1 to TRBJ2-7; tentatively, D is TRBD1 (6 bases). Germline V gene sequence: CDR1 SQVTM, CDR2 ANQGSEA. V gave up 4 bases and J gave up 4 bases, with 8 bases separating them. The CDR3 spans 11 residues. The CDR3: CSVGDRYEQYF. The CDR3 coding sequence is TGCAGCGTTGGTGACAGGTACGAGCAGTACTTC.

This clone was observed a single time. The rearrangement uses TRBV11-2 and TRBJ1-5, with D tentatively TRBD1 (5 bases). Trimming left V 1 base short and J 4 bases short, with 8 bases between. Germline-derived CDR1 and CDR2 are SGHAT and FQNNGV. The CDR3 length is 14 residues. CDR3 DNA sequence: TGTGCCAGCAGCTTAGGCCGACAGAATCAGCCCCAGCATTTT. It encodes CASSLGRQNQPQHF.

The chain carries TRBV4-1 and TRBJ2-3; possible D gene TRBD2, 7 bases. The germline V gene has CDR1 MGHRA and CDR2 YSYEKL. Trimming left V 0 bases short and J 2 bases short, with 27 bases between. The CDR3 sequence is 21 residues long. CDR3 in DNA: TGCGCCAGCAGCCAAGAAAGGCTAGGTAGCGGGTCCTTGGGGGCCACAGATACGCAGTATTTT. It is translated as CASSQERLGSGSLGATDTQYF.

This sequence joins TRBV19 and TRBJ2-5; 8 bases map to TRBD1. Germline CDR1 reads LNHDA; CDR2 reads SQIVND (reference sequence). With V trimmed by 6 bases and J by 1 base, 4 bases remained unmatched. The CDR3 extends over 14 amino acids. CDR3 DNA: TGTGCCAGTAGGGACAGGGCTCGCCAAGAGACCCAGTACTTC. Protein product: CASRDRARQETQYF.

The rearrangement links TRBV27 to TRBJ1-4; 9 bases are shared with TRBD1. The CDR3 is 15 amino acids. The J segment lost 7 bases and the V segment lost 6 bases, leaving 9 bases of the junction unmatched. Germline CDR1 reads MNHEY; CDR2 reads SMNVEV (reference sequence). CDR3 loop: CASSLQGAVGEKLFF. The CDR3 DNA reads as TGTGCCAGCAGCCTACAGGGGGCGGTTGGTGAAAAACTGTTTTTT.